This TCR beta chain was documented in a study of cytomegalovirus exposure and HLA in healthy donors. Study-level results: Presence/absence analyses took donor sequencing depth as roughly uniform. Whilst most TCR sequences proved rare, a subset of public TCRs occurred across many donors. A cluster of highly shared sequence variants was likely a sequencing artifact.

To note about this clone: Its matching antigen is unknown.

Use of 60 Vbeta and 13 Jbeta primers characterized the PCR. Assay: immunoSEQ multiplex PCR; the TCRdb copy retains only in-frame clones and omits some. The sample consists of about 110,000 clones, over 70% of them appearing once. Losses at the gene ends were 5 bases for V and 7 bases for J; bases not matched to a gene: 8. CDR1 and CDR2 (germline): SGHTA, FQGTGA. The CDR3 runs to 15 residues. This clonotype was obtained from a boy aged 5-17 years in good health and CMV-seronegative. Sequenced input: PBMCs. The chain couples TRBV7-3 to TRBJ2-1; 10 nucleotides line up with TRBD1. This chain's CDR3 is CASSPRGQGKNEQFF. The CDR3 region has the DNA TGTGCCAGCAGCCCGCGGGGACAGGGGAAGAATGAGCAGTTCTTC.